This record looks at one TCR beta chain sequence and its context. Its antigen is unknown. With a much larger clone just one base away, this may be a read error. The conserved closing phenylalanine or tryptophan is absent in this CDR3, likely reflecting a read error. The DNA is left out, because the CDR3 cannot be placed on it with certainty; the CDR3 is given as TCRdb lists it. The record originates from a study of CD8 T cells in ankylosing spondylitis. Overall study findings and caveats: Disease-associated clones were reportedly significantly overrepresented in matched ankylosing spondylitis synovial fluid.

The V gene's germline CDR1 is KGHDR and CDR2 SFDVKD. Inclusive of both ends, the CDR3 amounts to 10 amino acids. For TCR beta, libraries came from quantitative 5'-RACE with molecular barcodes. TCRdb redid the calling of the 5' RACE reads with MiXCR, one entry per CDR3 protein. Here the sample spans 200,000 or so distinct CDR3 sequences, 13% being singletons. The sequencing sample was made of blood, either unsorted or a sorted T cell fraction (not recorded which). This clonotype was obtained from a female donor with ankylosing spondylitis or in good health (not recorded which). The chain has TRBV24-1 and TRBJ2-7; the table calls TRBD1, which could not be checked here. CDR3: CATSDCPTGL.